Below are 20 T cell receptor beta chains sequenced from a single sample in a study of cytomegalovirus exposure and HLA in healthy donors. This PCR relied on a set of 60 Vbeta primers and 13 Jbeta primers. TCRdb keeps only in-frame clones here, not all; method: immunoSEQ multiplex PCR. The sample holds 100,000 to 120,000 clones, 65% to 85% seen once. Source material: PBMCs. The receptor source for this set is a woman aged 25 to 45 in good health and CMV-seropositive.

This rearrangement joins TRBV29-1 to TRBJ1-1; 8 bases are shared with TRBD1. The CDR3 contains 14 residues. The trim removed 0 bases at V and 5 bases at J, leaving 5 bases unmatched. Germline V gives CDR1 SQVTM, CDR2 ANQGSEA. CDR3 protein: CSVEDRTGRTEAFF. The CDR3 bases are TGCAGCGTTGAAGATCGGACAGGGCGAACTGAAGCTTTCTTT.

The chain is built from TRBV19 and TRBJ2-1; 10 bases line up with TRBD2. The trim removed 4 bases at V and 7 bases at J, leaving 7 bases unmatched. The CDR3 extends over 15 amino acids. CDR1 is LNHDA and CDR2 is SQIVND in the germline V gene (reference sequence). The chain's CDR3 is CASSTAGGGRNEQFF. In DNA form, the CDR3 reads TGTGCCAGTAGTACAGCGGGAGGGGGCAGGAATGAGCAGTTCTTC.

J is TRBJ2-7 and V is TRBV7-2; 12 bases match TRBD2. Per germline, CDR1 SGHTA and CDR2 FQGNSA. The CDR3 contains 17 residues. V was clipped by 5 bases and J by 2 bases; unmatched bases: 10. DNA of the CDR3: TGTGCCAGCAGCCACCGACTAGCGGGAGCCTTTGCCTACGAGCAGTACTTC. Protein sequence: CASSHRLAGAFAYEQYF.

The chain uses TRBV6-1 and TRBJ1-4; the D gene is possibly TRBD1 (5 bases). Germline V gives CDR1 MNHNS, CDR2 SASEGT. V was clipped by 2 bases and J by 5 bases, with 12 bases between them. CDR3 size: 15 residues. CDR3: CASSEWGGWNEKLFF. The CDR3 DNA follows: TGTGCCAGCAGTGAATGGGGCGGTTGGAATGAAAAACTGTTTTTT.

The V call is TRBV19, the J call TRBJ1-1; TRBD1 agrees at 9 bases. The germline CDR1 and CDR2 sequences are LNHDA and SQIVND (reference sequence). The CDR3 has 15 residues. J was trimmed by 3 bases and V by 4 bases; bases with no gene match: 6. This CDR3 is CASSTGTGFYTEAFF. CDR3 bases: TGTGCCAGTAGTACCGGGACAGGGTTTTACACTGAAGCTTTCTTT. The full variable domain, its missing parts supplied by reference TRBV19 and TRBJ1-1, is DGGITQSPKYLFRKEGQNVTLSCEQNLNHDAMYWYRQDPGQGLRLIYYSQIVNDFQKGDIAEGYSVSREKKESFPLTVTSAQKNPTAFYLCASSTGTGFYTEAFFGQGTRLTVV.

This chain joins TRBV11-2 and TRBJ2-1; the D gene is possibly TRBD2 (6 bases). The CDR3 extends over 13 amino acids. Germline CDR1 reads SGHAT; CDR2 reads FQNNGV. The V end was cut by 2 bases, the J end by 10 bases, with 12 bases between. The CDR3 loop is CASSLSAGREQFF. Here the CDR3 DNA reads TGTGCCAGCAGCTTAAGTGCGGGAAGGGAGCAGTTCTTC. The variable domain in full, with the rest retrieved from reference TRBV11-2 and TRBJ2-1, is EAGVAQSPRYKIIEKRQSVAFWCNPISGHATLYWYQQILGQGPKLLIQFQNNGVVDDSQLPKDRFSAERLKGVDSTLKIQPAKLEDSAVYLCASSLSAGREQFFGPGTRLTVL.

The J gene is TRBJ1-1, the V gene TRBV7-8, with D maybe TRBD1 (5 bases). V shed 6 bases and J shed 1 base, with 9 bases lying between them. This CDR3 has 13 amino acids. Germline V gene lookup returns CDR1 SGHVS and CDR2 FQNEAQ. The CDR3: CASSSRENTEAFF. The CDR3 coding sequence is TGTGCCAGCAGTTCCAGGGAGAACACTGAAGCTTTCTTT.

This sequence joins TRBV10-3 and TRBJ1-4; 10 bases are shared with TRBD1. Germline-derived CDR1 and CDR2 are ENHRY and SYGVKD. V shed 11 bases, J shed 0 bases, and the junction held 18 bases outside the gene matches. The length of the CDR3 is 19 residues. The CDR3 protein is CAVSQQRGQGPTTNEKLFF. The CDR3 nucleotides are TGTGCCGTAAGCCAACAGAGGGGACAGGGGCCCACAACTAATGAAAAACTGTTTTTT.

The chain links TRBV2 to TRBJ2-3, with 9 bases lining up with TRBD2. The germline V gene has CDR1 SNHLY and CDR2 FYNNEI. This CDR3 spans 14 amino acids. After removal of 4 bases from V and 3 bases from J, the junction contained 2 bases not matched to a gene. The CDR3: CASSGGGATDTQYF. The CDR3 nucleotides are TGTGCCAGCAGTGGCGGGGGGGCAACAGATACGCAGTATTTT.

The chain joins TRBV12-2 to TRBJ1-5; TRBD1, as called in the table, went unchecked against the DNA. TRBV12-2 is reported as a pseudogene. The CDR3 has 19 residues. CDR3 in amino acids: CASPLLGQGVRGGDQPQHF. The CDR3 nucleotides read TGTGCAAGTCCCCTCCTGGGACAGGGGGTTAGGGGTGGAGATCAGCCCCAGCATTTT.

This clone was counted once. The CDR3 loop reads CASSPSIADTEAFF. The CDR3, as DNA: TGTGCCAGCTCACCTTCCATTGCAGACACTGAAGCTTTCTTT. J is TRBJ1-1 and V is TRBV18; no reliable D call. CDR3 length equals 14 residues. Trimming cost V 3 bases and J 3 bases, with 11 bases left between them. Germline CDR1 KGHSH, CDR2 LQKENI. The whole variable domain, filled in from reference TRBV18 and TRBJ1-1, reads NAGVMQNPRHLVRRRGQEARLRCSPMKGHSHVYWYRQLPEEGLKFMVYLQKENIIDESGMPKERFSAEFPKEGPSILRIQQVVRGDSAAYFCASSPSIADTEAFFGQGTRLTVV.

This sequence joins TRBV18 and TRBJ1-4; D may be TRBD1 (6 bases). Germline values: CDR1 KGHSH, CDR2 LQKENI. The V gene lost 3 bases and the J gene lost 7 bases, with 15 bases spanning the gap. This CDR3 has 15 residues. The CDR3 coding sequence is TGTGCCAGCTCACCGGGGACACCCCCTTCTGAAAAACTGTTTTTT. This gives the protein CASSPGTPPSEKLFF.

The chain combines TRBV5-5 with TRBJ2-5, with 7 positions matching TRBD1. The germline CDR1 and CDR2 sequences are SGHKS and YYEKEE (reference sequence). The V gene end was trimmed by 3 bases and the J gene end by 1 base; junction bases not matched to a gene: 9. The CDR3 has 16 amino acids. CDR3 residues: CASSSYDRAIQETQYF. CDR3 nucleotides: TGTGCCAGCAGCTCATACGACAGGGCAATCCAAGAGACCCAGTACTTC.

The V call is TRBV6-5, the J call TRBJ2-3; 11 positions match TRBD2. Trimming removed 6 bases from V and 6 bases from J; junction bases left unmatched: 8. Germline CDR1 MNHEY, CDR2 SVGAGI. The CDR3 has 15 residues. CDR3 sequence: CASRLLAGAGDTQYF. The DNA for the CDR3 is TGTGCCAGCAGATTACTAGCGGGAGCAGGGGATACGCAGTATTTT.

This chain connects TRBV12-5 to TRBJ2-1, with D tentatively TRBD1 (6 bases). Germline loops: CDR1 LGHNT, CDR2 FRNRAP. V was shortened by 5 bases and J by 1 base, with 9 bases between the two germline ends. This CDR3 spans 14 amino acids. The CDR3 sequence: CASGPDSSYNEQFF. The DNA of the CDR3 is TGTGCTAGTGGTCCGGACAGTTCCTACAATGAGCAGTTCTTC.

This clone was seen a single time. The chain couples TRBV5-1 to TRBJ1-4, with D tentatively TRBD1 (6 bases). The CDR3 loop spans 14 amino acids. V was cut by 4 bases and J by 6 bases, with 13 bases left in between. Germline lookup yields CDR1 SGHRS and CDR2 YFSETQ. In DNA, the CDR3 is TGCGCCAGCAGCAAGAAATCAGGGGATGAAAAACTGTTTTTT. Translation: CASSKKSGDEKLFF.

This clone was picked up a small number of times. DNA of the CDR3: TGTGCCAGCGGGGTTAGCGGGGGTTCCTCCTACGAGCAGTACTTC. Translation: CASGVSGGSSYEQYF. V and J are TRBV7-2 and TRBJ2-7; 9 bases line up with TRBD2. The CDR3 consists of 15 residues. With 8 bases clipped from V and 0 bases from J, the junction kept 8 bases outside the gene matches. CDR1 is SGHTA and CDR2 is FQGNSA in the germline V gene.

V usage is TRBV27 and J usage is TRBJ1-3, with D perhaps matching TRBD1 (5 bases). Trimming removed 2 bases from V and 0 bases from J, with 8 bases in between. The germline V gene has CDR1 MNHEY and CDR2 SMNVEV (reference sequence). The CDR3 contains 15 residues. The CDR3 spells CASSLQGSSGNTIYF. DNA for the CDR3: TGTGCCAGCAGTTTACAGGGAAGCTCTGGAAACACCATATATTTT.

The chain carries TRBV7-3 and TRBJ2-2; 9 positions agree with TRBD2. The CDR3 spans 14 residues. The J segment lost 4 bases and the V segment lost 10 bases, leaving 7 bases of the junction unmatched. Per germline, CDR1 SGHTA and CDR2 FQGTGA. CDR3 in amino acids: CATLAGMGTGELFF. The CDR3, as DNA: TGTGCCACCCTAGCGGGAATGGGCACCGGGGAGCTGTTTTTT.

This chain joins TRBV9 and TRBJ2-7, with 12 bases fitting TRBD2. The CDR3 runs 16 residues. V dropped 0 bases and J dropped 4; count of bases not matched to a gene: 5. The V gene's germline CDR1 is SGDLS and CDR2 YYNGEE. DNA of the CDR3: TGTGCCAGCAGCGTAGGCGGACTAGCGGGGATTTACGAGCAGTACTTC. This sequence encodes CASSVGGLAGIYEQYF.